This TCR beta chain emerged from a study of T cell changes during pregnancy in multiple sclerosis. Sequenced by immunoSEQ multiplex PCR; TCRdb stores in-frame clones only, minus some. The profile shows 45,000 to 60,000 clones, about 92% of them singletons. V was pared by 6 bases and J by 3 bases, with 3 bases of the junction left unmatched. Germline V gives CDR1 LGHNA, CDR2 YSLEER. This CDR3 comprises 13 residues. This receptor was taken from a female donor with multiple sclerosis, enrolled in a pregnancy study. This specimen was CD8+ T cells from peripheral blood mononuclear cells, taken before pregnancy. The chain joins TRBV4-3 to TRBJ1-1; 8 bases map to TRBD1. CDR3: CASRMTGDTEAFF. The CDR3 region has the DNA TGCGCCAGCAGGATGACAGGGGACACTGAAGCTTTCTTT.